This TCR beta chain was retrieved from a study of blood T cell repertoires in COVID-19. Sequencing used immunoSEQ multiplex PCR; TCRdb keeps in-frame clones, though not all of them. The sample includes around 120,000 clones, over 60% of them seen just once. The CDR3 runs to 19 residues. The V and J genes are TRBV21-1 and TRBJ2-5; TRBD1, the D gene given by the table, was not confirmed from the DNA. TRBV21-1 is flagged as a pseudogene. Input material: peripheral blood. This receptor was identified in a man in his 70s with acute or convalescent COVID-19. CDR3 coding DNA: TGTGCCAGCAGCAAAGGCGACCCCGGACGTACAGGGGACGGGGAGACCCAGTACTTC. It specifies CASSKGDPGRTGDGETQYF.